This T cell receptor (beta chain) was sequenced for a study of cytomegalovirus exposure and HLA in healthy donors. Whole-study findings and limits: A later analysis reportedly identified an Asian-associated ancestry cluster as carrying fewer N-insertions than the approximately 640-donor mean. It was in a later analysis that TCR association rates were seen to vary by HLA locus, highest for DRB1 and lowest for HLA-C. CMV serostatus was the sole immune exposure data available.

Primers included in the PCR were 60 Vbeta and 13 Jbeta primers. Some clones are missing from TCRdb's copy, which holds only in-frame ones; the method was immunoSEQ multiplex PCR. Found here are about 270,000 clones, under 80% of them singletons; the top ten hold 2% to 2.5%. Points on this clone: No antigen is known for it.

The donors, nominally healthy at sampling, likely had unrecorded immune exposures. The CDR3 has 18 amino acids. CDR1 and CDR2 (germline): SGHTA, FQGTGA. Trimming at V came to 5 bases and at J to 4 bases, leaving 11 bases not matched to a gene. This TCR derives from a female donor in good health and CMV-seronegative. The sequencing sample was made of PBMCs. This chain joins TRBV7-3 and TRBJ2-6; TRBD2 aligns across 10 bases. CDR3: CASSLLAGGLVGANVLTF. DNA for the CDR3: TGTGCCAGCAGCCTCTTAGCGGGAGGTCTAGTCGGGGCCAACGTCCTGACTTTC.